This T cell receptor (beta chain) came from a study of long-term antiretroviral therapy in people with HIV. Running of the v3.0 immunoSEQ assay took place at survey level. Profiling relied on immunoSEQ multiplex PCR, and the TCRdb table lists in-frame clones only, not all of them. The sample includes approximately 21,000 clones, over 65% of them seen just once. This CDR3 is built from 15 residues. V shed 4 bases and J 4 bases; nucleotides not matched to a gene: 8. Germline CDR1 and CDR2: SGHRS and YFSETQ. The starting material was unsorted PBMCs, obtained about 5.7 years after starting antiretroviral therapy. This chain links TRBV5-1 with TRBJ2-5; 9 bases line up with TRBD1. The TCR was taken from a man aged 25 to 40 with HIV. CDR3: CASSVVQGAGETQYF. CDR3 in DNA: TGCGCCAGCAGCGTAGTACAGGGGGCTGGAGAGACCCAGTACTTC.